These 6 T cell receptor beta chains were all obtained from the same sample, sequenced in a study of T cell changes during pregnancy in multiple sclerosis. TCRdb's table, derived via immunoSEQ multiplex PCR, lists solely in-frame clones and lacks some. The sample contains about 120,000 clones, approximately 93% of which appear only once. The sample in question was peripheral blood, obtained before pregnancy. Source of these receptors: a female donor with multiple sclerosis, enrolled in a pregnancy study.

CDR3 in DNA: TGTGCCAGTAGTATCCCCAGGGGACCTTACAATGAGCAGTTCTTC. Translating gives CASSIPRGPYNEQFF. This chain joins TRBV19 and TRBJ2-1; the D gene is possibly TRBD1 (6 bases). Germline V CDR1 and CDR2: LNHDA, SQIVND (reference sequence). The CDR3 has 15 amino acids. Deletions cut 3 bases from V and 4 bases from J, with 13 bases between.

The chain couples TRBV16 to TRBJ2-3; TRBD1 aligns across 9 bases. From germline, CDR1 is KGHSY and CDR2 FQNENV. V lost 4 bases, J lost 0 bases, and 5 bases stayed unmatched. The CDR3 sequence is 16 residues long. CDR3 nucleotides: TGTGCCAGCAGCCCAACAGGGGGCCATAGCACAGATACGCAGTATTTT. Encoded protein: CASSPTGGHSTDTQYF.

The CDR3 sequence: CSVDSRNTGELFF. The CDR3 DNA reads TGCAGCGTTGACAGTCGGAACACCGGGGAGCTGTTTTTT. This rearrangement joins TRBV29-1 to TRBJ2-2; D unresolved. CDR1 and CDR2 from the germline V gene are SQVTM and ANQGSEA. V was cut by 3 bases and J by 1 base, with 6 bases left in between. The CDR3 is 13 amino acids.

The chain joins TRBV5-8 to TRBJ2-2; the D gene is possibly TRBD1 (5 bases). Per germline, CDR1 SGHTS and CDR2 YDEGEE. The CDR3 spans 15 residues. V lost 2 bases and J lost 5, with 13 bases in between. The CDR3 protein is CASSFGAGFTGELFF. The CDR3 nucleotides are TGTGCCAGCAGCTTTGGGGCAGGGTTTACCGGGGAGCTGTTTTTT.

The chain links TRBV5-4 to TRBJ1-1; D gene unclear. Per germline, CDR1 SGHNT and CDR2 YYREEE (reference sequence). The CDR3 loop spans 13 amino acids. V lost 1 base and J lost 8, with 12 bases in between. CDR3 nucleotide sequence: TGTGCCAGCAGCTTGAACAGCCGACGGGAAGCTTTCTTT. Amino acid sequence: CASSLNSRREAFF.

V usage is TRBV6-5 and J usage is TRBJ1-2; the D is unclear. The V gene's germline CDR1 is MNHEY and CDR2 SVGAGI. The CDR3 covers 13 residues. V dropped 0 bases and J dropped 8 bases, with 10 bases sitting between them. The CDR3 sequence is CASSYSGSTGYTF. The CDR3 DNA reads TGTGCCAGCAGTTACTCCGGGTCAACGGGCTACACCTTC.